Listed here are 19 T cell receptor beta chains from one sample, sequenced in a study of blood T cell repertoires in COVID-19. Repertoires were generated with immunoSEQ multiplex PCR, while TCRdb's copy carries only in-frame clones and drops some. The sample lists 150,000 to 200,000 clones; about four fifths were seen once. The sample taken for sequencing was peripheral blood. The source of these receptors is a middle-aged woman with COVID-19, enrolled during active disease.

This chain joins TRBV5-4 and TRBJ1-1, with 11 positions matching TRBD1. The V gene's germline CDR1 is SGHNT and CDR2 YYREEE (reference sequence). Unmatched junction bases numbered 7, after V lost 4 bases and J lost 11 bases. The CDR3 sequence is 13 residues long. The CDR3 is CASSPGQGAFAFF. CDR3 coding DNA: TGTGCCAGCAGCCCCGGACAGGGGGCGTTTGCTTTCTTT.

This chain connects TRBV7-9 to TRBJ2-7; 7 bases agree with TRBD1. The germline V gene encodes CDR1 SEHNR and CDR2 FQNEAQ (reference sequence). This CDR3 comprises 14 residues. Trimming took 2 bases from V and 5 from J; bases not matched to a gene: 6. The CDR3 here is CASSLMWTGNEQYF. For the CDR3, the DNA is TGTGCCAGCAGCTTAATGTGGACAGGTAACGAGCAGTACTTC.

This rearrangement joins TRBV6-5 to TRBJ1-3; no clear D gene. Germline CDR1 and CDR2: MNHEY and SVGAGI. The V and J ends lost 9 bases and 4 bases respectively, with 16 bases between them. This CDR3 contains 14 residues. CDR3 DNA sequence: TGTGCCAGTACATCAACTCTGAGGGGAAACACCATATATTTT. It encodes CASTSTLRGNTIYF.

This chain uses TRBV12-3 or TRBV12-4 with TRBJ1-2, with D unclear. This CDR3 comprises 13 residues. Trimming removed 5 bases at V and 1 base at J, with 8 bases between. CDR3 coding DNA: TGTGCCAGCAGTGCGCAGGTTAACTATGGCTACACCTTC. Translation: CASSAQVNYGYTF.

This sequence joins TRBV12-3 or TRBV12-4 and TRBJ2-7; tentative D call: TRBD1 (5 bases). The CDR3 runs 13 residues. V was cut by 5 bases and J by 3 bases, with 11 bases left in between. The CDR3: CASSTDTIYEQYF. The CDR3 DNA reads TGTGCCAGCAGTACGGACACTATCTACGAGCAGTACTTC.

The rearrangement links TRBV5-1 to TRBJ2-7, with unresolved D. This CDR3 is built from 17 residues. Germline V lookup: CDR1 SGHRS, CDR2 YFSETQ. V was clipped by 0 bases and J by 0 bases, with 16 bases between them. The chain's CDR3 is CASSLDSASYSSYEQYF. The CDR3 nucleotides are TGCGCCAGCAGCTTGGATTCTGCTTCATACAGCTCCTACGAGCAGTACTTC.

This chain links TRBV6-5 with TRBJ1-3; D unclear. CDR3 length: 15 amino acids. Germline assignment: CDR1 MNHEY and CDR2 SVGAGI. Deletions cut 2 bases from V and 2 bases from J, with 10 bases between. CDR3 region: CASSYAAATGNTIYF. The CDR3 bases are TGTGCCAGCAGTTACGCGGCAGCTACTGGAAACACCATATATTTT.

This clone is a singleton in its sample. The V gene is TRBV5-5, the J gene TRBJ1-3; TRBD1 might be the D (6 bases). V lost 5 bases, J lost 4 bases, and 10 bases lay in between. Germline assignment: CDR1 SGHKS and CDR2 YYEKEE (reference sequence). CDR3 length: 13 residues. The CDR3 DNA sequence: TGTGCCAGCAGGCGACAGGAGGGAAACACCATATATTTT. It is translated as CASRRQEGNTIYF.

The gene calls are TRBV9 and TRBJ1-1; D is unresolved. The CDR3 is 16 amino acids. The ends were cut back, 0 bases at V and 6 bases at J, with 18 bases in the middle. In germline, CDR1 is SGDLS, CDR2 YYNGEE. The CDR3 here is CASSVGDGEGYPEAFF. The DNA for the CDR3 is TGTGCCAGCAGCGTAGGGGATGGGGAGGGCTACCCTGAAGCTTTCTTT. The full variable domain, completed using reference TRBV9 and TRBJ1-1, is DSGVTQTPKHLITATGQRVTLRCSPRSGDLSVYWYQQSLDQGLQFLIQYYNGEERAKGNILERFSAQQFPDLHSELNLSSLELGDSALYFCASSVGDGEGYPEAFFGQGTRLTVV.

V is TRBV27 and J is TRBJ1-3; 9 bases are shared with TRBD1. Per germline, CDR1 MNHEY and CDR2 SMNVEV (reference sequence). The CDR3 length is 17 residues. V was clipped by 5 bases and J by 0 bases; unmatched bases: 8. The CDR3 DNA is TGTGCCAGCAGTCCGGGACAGGGTCTATCCTCTGGAAACACCATATATTTT. Amino acid sequence: CASSPGQGLSSGNTIYF.

The chain combines TRBV6-2 or TRBV6-3 with TRBJ2-7, with 9 positions matching TRBD1. The length of the CDR3 is 16 residues. Germline loops: CDR1 MNHEY, CDR2 SVGEGT. The junction had 9 bases not matched to a gene; V was cut back by 5 bases and J by 1 base. CDR3 sequence reads: CASSISGTGFSYEQYF. The DNA of the CDR3 is TGTGCCAGCAGTATCTCCGGGACAGGGTTTTCCTACGAGCAGTACTTC.

The chain recombines TRBV5-1 with TRBJ1-1, with 8 nucleotides matching TRBD1. J gave up 5 bases and V 3 bases, and 0 bases lay outside the gene matches. This CDR3 spans 12 amino acids. Germline lookup yields CDR1 SGHRS and CDR2 YFSETQ. The CDR3 is CASSWDRTEAFF. The CDR3 DNA reads as TGCGCCAGCAGCTGGGACAGGACTGAAGCTTTCTTT.

The rearrangement uses TRBV27 and TRBJ2-7; 7 positions match TRBD1. The germline V gene has CDR1 MNHEY and CDR2 SMNVEV (reference sequence). The junction had 9 bases not matched to a gene; V was cut back by 6 bases and J by 4 bases. The CDR3 extends over 14 amino acids. The CDR3 bases are TGTGCCAGCAGGACAGGGTGGGAACGATACGAGCAGTACTTC. This encodes CASRTGWERYEQYF.

This chain connects TRBV27 to TRBJ1-2, with D uncertain. With 5 bases removed from V and 8 bases from J, the gap between germline ends came to 15 bases. This CDR3 spans 13 amino acids. Germline V lookup: CDR1 MNHEY, CDR2 SMNVEV (reference sequence). CDR3: CASSIPGGRGYTF. CDR3 bases: TGTGCCAGCAGTATACCCGGAGGGCGCGGCTACACCTTC.

This clone is a singleton in its sample. V gene TRBV6-1 combines with J gene TRBJ2-6; D ambiguous. The CDR3 totals 16 residues. V lost 1 base to trimming and J lost 1 base, with 8 bases between them. Looked up from germline, CDR1 is MNHNS and CDR2 is SASEGT. Here the CDR3 DNA reads TGTGCCAGCAGTGAAGTGGAGAGGTCTGGGGCCAACGTCCTGACTTTC. This translates into CASSEVERSGANVLTF.

This clone was counted a few times. J is TRBJ2-5 and V is TRBV10-3; TRBD2 aligns across 10 bases. Germline V CDR1 and CDR2: ENHRY, SYGVKD. The J segment lost 4 bases and the V segment lost 0 bases, leaving 5 bases of the junction unmatched. The CDR3 contains 16 residues. The CDR3 region is CAISESKRGGSETQYF. DNA for the CDR3: TGTGCCATCAGTGAGTCGAAGCGGGGGGGCTCAGAGACCCAGTACTTC.

This chain links TRBV18 with TRBJ2-3; weak D call: TRBD2 (6 bases). Trimming left V 6 bases short and J 7 bases short, with 14 bases between. From germline, CDR1 is KGHSH and CDR2 LQKENI. The CDR3 is made up of 13 amino acids. CDR3: CASSPAGLNTQYF. The CDR3 DNA reads TGTGCCAGCTCGCCCGCGGGACTCAATACGCAGTATTTT. Filled out from reference TRBV18 and TRBJ2-3, the complete variable domain reads NAGVMQNPRHLVRRRGQEARLRCSPMKGHSHVYWYRQLPEEGLKFMVYLQKENIIDESGMPKERFSAEFPKEGPSILRIQQVVRGDSAAYFCASSPAGLNTQYFGPGTRLTVL.

CDR3 protein: CASAPGGGNQPQHF. DNA for the CDR3: TGCGCCAGTGCTCCGGGGGGGGGCAATCAGCCCCAGCATTTT. The chain combines TRBV5-1 with TRBJ1-5; tentatively, D is TRBD1 (5 bases). Germline V gene data show CDR1 as SGHRS and CDR2 as YFSETQ. The CDR3 extends over 14 amino acids. Trimming left V 8 bases short and J 2 bases short, with 14 bases between.

The V gene is TRBV5-1, the J gene TRBJ2-3; D is possibly TRBD1 (6 bases). Looked up from germline, CDR1 is SGHRS and CDR2 is YFSETQ. V dropped 8 bases and J dropped 2 bases, with 12 bases sitting between them. The CDR3 spans 13 residues. CDR3 DNA sequence: TGCGCCAGTAGGGACACTTCCACAGATACGCAGTATTTT. This translates into CASRDTSTDTQYF.